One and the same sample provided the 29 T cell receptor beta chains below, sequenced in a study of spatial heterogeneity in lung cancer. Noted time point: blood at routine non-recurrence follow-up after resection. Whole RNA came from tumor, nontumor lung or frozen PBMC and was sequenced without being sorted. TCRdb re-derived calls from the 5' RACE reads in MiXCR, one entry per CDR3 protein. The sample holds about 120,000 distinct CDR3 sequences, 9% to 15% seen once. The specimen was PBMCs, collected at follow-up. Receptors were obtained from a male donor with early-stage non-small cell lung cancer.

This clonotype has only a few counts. CDR3 bases: TGTGCCAGCAGCAATAACAGGGAACAGAGTCGCTATGGCTACACCTTC. Protein product: CASSNNREQSRYGYTF. The chain recombines TRBV4-2 with TRBJ1-2; weak D call: TRBD1 (6 bases). The CDR3 is made up of 16 amino acids. CDR1 is LGHNA and CDR2 is YNFKEQ in the germline V gene. The V end lost 5 bases, the J end lost 4 bases, and 20 bases lay between the germline ends.

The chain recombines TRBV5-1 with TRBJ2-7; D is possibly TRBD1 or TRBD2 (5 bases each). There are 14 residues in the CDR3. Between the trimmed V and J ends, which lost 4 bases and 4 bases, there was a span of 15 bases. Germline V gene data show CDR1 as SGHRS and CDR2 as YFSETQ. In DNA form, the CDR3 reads TGCGCCAGCAGCCTGAACCAGGGACGTTACGAGCAGTACTTC. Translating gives CASSLNQGRYEQYF.

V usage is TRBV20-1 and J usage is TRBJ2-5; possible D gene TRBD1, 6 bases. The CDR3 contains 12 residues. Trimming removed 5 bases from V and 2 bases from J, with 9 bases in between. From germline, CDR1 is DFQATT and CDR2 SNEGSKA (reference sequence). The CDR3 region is CSAPTGQETQYF. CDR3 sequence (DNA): TGCAGTGCTCCTACAGGGCAAGAGACCCAGTACTTC.

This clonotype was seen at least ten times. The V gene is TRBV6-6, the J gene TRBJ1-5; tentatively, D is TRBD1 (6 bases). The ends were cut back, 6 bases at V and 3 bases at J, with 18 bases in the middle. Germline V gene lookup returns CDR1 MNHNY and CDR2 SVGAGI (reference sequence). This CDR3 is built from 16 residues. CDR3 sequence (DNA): TGTGCCAGCAGCTATCTCCAGGGGTTTGACAATCAGCCCCAGCATTTT. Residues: CASSYLQGFDNQPQHF.

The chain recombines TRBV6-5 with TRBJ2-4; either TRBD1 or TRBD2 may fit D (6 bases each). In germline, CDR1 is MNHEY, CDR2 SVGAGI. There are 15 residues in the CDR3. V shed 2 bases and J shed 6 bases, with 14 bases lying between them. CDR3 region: CASSYDWGAGNIQYF. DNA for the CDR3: TGTGCCAGCAGTTACGACTGGGGGGCCGGAAACATTCAGTACTTC.

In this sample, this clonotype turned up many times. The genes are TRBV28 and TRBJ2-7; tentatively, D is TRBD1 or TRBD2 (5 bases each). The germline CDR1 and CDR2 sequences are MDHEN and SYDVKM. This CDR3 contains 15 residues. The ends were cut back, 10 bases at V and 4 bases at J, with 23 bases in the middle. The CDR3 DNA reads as TGTGCCACCTACCGAGAGGGGTCGGTACGATACGAGCAGTACTTC. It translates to CATYREGSVRYEQYF.

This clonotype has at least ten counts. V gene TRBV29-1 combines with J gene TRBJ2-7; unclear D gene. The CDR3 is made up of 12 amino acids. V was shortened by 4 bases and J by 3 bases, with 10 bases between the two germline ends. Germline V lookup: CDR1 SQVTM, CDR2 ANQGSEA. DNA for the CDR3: TGCAGCGTTGGCCCGACGGGCTACGAGCAGTACTTC. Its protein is CSVGPTGYEQYF.

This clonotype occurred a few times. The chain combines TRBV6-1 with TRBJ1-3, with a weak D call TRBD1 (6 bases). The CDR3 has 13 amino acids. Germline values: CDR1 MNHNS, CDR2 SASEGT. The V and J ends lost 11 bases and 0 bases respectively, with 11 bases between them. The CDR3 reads CAFLDSSGNTIYF. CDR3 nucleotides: TGTGCCTTTTTGGACAGCTCTGGAAACACCATATATTTT.

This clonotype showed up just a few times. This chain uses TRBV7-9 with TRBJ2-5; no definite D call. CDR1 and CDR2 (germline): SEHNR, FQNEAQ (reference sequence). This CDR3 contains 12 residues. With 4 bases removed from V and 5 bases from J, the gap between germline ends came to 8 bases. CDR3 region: CASSYRPETQYF. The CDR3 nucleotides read TGTGCCAGCAGCTACCGACCGGAGACCCAGTACTTC. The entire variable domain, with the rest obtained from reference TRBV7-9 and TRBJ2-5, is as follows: DTGVSQNPRHKITKRGQNVTFRCDPISEHNRLYWYRQTLGQGPEFLTYFQNEAQLEKSRLLSDRFSAERPKGSFSTLEIQRTEQGDSAMYLCASSYRPETQYFGPGTRLLVL.

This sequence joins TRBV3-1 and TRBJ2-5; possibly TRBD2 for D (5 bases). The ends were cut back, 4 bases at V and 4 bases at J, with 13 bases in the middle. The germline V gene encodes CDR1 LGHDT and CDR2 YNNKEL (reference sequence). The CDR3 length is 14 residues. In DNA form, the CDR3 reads TGTGCCAGCAGCCGGGGAGTAGCTGGAGAGACCCAGTACTTC. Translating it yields CASSRGVAGETQYF.

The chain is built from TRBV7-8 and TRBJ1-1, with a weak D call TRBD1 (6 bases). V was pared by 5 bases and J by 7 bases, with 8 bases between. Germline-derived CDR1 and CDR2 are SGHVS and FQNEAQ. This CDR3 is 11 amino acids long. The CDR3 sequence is CASSKDSEAFF. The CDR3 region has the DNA TGTGCCAGCAGCAAGGACAGTGAAGCTTTCTTT.

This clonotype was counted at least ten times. Here the CDR3 DNA reads TGTGCCAGCAGCCCCGCGGCGACAGGGGACTACGAGCAGTACTTC. Translated: CASSPAATGDYEQYF. The rearrangement links TRBV7-3 to TRBJ2-7; 8 bases align to TRBD1. Trimming at V came to 5 bases and at J to 3 bases, leaving 9 bases not matched to a gene. Germline values: CDR1 SGHTA, CDR2 FQGTGA. This CDR3 has 15 amino acids.

As DNA, the CDR3 is TGTGCCAGCAGTTCTGGGACTAGCGGGGGAAGCAATGAGCAGTTCTTC. Protein product: CASSSGTSGGSNEQFF. This sequence joins TRBV27 and TRBJ2-1; 14 bases map to TRBD2. Germline V gene sequence: CDR1 MNHEY, CDR2 SMNVEV (reference sequence). After removal of 4 bases from V and 6 bases from J, the junction contained 5 bases not matched to a gene. This CDR3 region has 16 residues.

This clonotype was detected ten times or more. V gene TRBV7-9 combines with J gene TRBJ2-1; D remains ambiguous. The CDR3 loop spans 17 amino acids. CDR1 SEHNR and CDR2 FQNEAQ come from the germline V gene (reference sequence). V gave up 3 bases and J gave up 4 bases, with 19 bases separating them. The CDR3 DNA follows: TGTGCCAGCAGCTTGACAAGCCCATCCTTCATTTACAATGAGCAGTTCTTC. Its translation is CASSLTSPSFIYNEQFF.

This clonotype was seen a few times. CDR3 nucleotide sequence: TGTGCCAGCAGTGAAGTAGGGAGGTTAAGCACAGATACGCAGTATTTT. Translating gives CASSEVGRLSTDTQYF. The chain has TRBV6-1 and TRBJ2-3; maybe TRBD2 (6 bases). The CDR3 is 16 amino acids. Germline-derived CDR1 and CDR2 are MNHNS and SASEGT. The V and J ends lost 1 base and 0 bases respectively, with 11 bases between them.

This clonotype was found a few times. The DNA for the CDR3 is TGTGCCAGTACGGGCTGGGGACAGGGGGCCGAGCAGTACTTC. Protein product: CASTGWGQGAEQYF. V gene TRBV3-1 combines with J gene TRBJ2-7, with 12 nucleotides matching TRBD1. After removal of 9 bases from V and 6 bases from J, the junction contained 9 bases not matched to a gene. The germline CDR1 and CDR2 sequences are LGHDT and YNNKEL (reference sequence). The CDR3 loop spans 14 amino acids.

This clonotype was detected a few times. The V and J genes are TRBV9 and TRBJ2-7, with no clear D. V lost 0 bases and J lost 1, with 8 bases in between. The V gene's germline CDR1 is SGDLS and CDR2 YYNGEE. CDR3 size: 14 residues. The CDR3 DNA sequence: TGTGCCAGCAGCGTAGATCTGGGGTCCTACGAGCAGTACTTC. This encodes CASSVDLGSYEQYF.

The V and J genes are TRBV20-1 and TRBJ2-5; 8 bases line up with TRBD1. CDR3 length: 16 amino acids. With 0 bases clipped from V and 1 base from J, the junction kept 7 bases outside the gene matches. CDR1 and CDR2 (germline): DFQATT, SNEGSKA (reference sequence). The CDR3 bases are TGCAGTGCTAGAGAGAACAGGGGGTCCCTCCAAGAGACCCAGTACTTC. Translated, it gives CSARENRGSLQETQYF.

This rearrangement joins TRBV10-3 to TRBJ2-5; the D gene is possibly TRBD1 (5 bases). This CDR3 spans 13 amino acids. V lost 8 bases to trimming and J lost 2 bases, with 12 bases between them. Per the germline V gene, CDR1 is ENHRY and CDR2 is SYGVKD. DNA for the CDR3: TGTGCCATCCGACAGTCCGATCAAGAGACCCAGTACTTC. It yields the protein CAIRQSDQETQYF.

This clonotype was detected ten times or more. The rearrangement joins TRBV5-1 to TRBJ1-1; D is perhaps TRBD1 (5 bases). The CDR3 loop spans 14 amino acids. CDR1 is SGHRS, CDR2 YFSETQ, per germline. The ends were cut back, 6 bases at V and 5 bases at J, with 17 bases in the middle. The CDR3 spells CASNPMGGKTEAFF. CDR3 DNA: TGCGCCAGCAACCCGATGGGGGGGAAGACTGAAGCTTTCTTT.

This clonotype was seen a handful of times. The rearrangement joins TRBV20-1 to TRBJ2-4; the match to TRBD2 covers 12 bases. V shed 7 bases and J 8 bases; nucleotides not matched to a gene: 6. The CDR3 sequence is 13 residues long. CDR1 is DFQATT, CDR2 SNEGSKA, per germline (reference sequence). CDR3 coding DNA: TGCAGTGTCAGGACTAGCGGGGCTGACATTCAGTACTTC. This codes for CSVRTSGADIQYF.

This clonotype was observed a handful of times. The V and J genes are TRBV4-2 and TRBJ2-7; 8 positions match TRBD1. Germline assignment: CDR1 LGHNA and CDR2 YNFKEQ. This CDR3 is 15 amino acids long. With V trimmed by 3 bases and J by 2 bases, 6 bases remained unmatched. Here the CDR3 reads CASSHLDRAPYEQYF. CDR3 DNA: TGTGCCAGCAGCCACCTGGACAGGGCCCCCTACGAGCAGTACTTC.

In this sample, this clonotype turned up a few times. This CDR3 reads CATSEVGNTGELFF. The CDR3 nucleotides are TGTGCCACCAGTGAGGTTGGGAACACCGGGGAGCTGTTTTTT. The V gene is TRBV24-1, the J gene TRBJ2-2; D unresolved. CDR3 length: 14 residues. Looked up from germline, CDR1 is KGHDR and CDR2 is SFDVKD. V gave up 4 bases and J gave up 1 base, with 6 bases separating them.

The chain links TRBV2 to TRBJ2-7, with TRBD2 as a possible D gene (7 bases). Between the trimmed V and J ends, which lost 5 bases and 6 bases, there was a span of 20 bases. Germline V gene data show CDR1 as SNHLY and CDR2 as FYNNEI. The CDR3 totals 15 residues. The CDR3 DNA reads TGTGCCAGCAGTATCGTGGGCGGGGGCGACGCCGAGCAGTACTTC. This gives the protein CASSIVGGGDAEQYF.

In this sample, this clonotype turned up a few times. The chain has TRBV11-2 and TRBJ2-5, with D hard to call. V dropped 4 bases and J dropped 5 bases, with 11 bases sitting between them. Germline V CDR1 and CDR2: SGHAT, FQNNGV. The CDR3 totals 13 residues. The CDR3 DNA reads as TGTGCCAGCAGCTCTGAACGAATGGAGACCCAGTACTTC. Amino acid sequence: CASSSERMETQYF.

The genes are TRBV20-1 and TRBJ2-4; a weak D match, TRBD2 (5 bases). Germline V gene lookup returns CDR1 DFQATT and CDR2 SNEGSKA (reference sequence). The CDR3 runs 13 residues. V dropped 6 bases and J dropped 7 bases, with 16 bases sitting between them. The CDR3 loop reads CSAHVRAGNIQYF. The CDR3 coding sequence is TGCAGTGCCCACGTGAGGGCCGGCAACATTCAGTACTTC.

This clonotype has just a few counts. This CDR3 reads CASSLVTGGRNTEAFF. The CDR3 DNA reads TGTGCCAGCAGCTTAGTGACAGGGGGAAGGAACACTGAAGCTTTCTTT. This chain joins TRBV7-2 and TRBJ1-1, with TRBD1 matching over 9 bases. Trimming removed 1 base from V and 1 base from J; junction bases left unmatched: 4. Germline V gives CDR1 SGHTA, CDR2 FQGNSA. This CDR3 region has 16 residues.

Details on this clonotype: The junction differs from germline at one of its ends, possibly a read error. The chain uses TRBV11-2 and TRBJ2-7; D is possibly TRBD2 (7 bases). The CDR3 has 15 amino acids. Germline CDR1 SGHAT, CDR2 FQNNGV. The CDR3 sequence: CASSLVSGGTYGQYF. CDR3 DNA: TGTGCCAGCAGCTTAGTTTCGGGGGGCACCTACGGGCAGTACTTC.

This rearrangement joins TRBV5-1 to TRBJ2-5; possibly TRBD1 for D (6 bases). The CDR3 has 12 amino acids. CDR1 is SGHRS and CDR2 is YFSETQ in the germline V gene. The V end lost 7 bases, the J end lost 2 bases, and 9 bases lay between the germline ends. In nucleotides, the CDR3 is TGCGCCAGCGGACAGATGCAAGAGACCCAGTACTTC. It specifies CASGQMQETQYF.